This TCR beta chain stems from a study of T-cell memory formation after mild COVID-19. Study summary: There were largely donor-specific TCR clusters. The study's findings and limits: Proof of SARS-CoV-2 specificity was absent for the second-wave clones that crested on day 37. Later expanders leaned toward CD4+, whereas clones contracting from day 15 to 85 were balanced CD4/CD8. Prior to infection, memory already included some responding clones, suggesting cross-reactive memory joined.

TCRdb passed the 5' RACE reads through MiXCR, listing each CDR3 protein once. Among 210,000 or so distinct CDR3 sequences listed, 27% were seen once. The CDR3 consists of 14 residues. Germline CDR1 is SGHRS and CDR2 is YFSETQ. With 5 bases removed from V and 4 bases from J, the gap between germline ends came to 15 bases. This clonotype has ten or more counts. Its antigen is not identified. The sequence came from an adult woman who had mild COVID-19 (a few samples of this study predate the infection). Cell type and time point are not known. The source material was PBMCs or a T cell subset sorted from them (not recorded which). This chain connects TRBV5-1 to TRBJ1-2, with D possibly being TRBD1 (6 bases). This CDR3 reads CASSKEGGSYGYTF. The CDR3 DNA sequence: TGCGCCAGCAGTAAGGAGGGGGGTTCCTATGGCTACACCTTC.